These T cell receptor beta chains were read from a single sample in a study of blood T cell repertoires in COVID-19. Only in-frame clones appear in the TCRdb table, and some are missing; sequencing was by immunoSEQ multiplex PCR. The sample has around 50,000 clones; around nine tenths are singletons. The sample comprised peripheral blood. These TCRs come from a man in his 70s with active COVID-19. CDR3s include the opening cysteine and the closing phenylalanine or tryptophan. A D gene is named only where the DNA matches it firmly. Clone size appears in some rows only: once, few, many, or a class for an expanded clone.

>TRBD1|TRBJ2-7|TRBV25-1|-
TGTGCCAGCAGTGAGGGGGACAGGGGCTACGAGCAGTACTTC
CASSEGDRGYEQYF
>-|TRBJ2-7|TRBV11-3|-
TGTGCCAGCAGCGCCAGGGGGAGGCGGGGAGACGAGCAGTACTTC
CASSARGRRGDEQYF
>-|TRBJ1-1|TRBV7-9|once
TGTGCCAGCAGCCGGGCCCAGGGTCACACTGAAGCTTTCTTT
CASSRAQGHTEAFF
>-|TRBJ1-4|TRBV4-1|-
TGCGCCAGCAGCCTACCTTTTGCGGAAAAACTGTTTTTT
CASSLPFAEKLFF
>TRBD1|TRBJ2-7|TRBV5-1|-
TGCGCCAGCAGCTTTGTTACAGGGGGGTACGAGCAGTACTTC
CASSFVTGGYEQYF
>-|TRBJ1-5|TRBV6-1|-
TGTGCCAGCAGTGAAGCCCCCAGGGAAGGTCAGCCCCAGCATTTT
CASSEAPREGQPQHF
>TRBD2|TRBJ2-3|TRBV19|-
TGTGCCAGTAGTCCCCCCATTGGGGGGGGCACAGATACGCAGTATTTT
CASSPPIGGGTDTQYF
>TRBD2|TRBJ2-3|TRBV7-9|-
TGTGCCAGCAGCTTAGAGCGGGGGAGCACAGATACGCAGTATTTT
CASSLERGSTDTQYF
>-|TRBJ1-6|TRBV30|-
TGTGCCTGGGACAGACTATCCCTGGTCCGGTCACCCCTCCACTTT
CAWDRLSLVRSPLHF
>-|TRBJ2-2|TRBV7-2|-
TGTGCCAGCAGCTTAGTGGGTCGGGGGATCAGAACCGGGGAGCTGTTTTTT
CASSLVGRGIRTGELFF
>TRBD1|TRBJ1-2|TRBV9|-
TGTGCCAGCAGCCCCCAAGGACAGGGTAGGGATGGCTACACCTTC
CASSPQGQGRDGYTF
>TRBD1|TRBJ2-3|TRBV5-1|-
TGCGCCAGCAGCGGAGGAGACAGGGGGTGGGCAGATACGCAGTATTTT
CASSGGDRGWADTQYF
>TRBD1|TRBJ2-7|TRBV28|-
TGTGCCAGCAGTTCTCGGACAGGGTCCTACGAGCAGTACTTC
CASSSRTGSYEQYF
>TRBD1|TRBJ2-6|TRBV28|-
TGTGCCACCACTGGAAGACAGGGCCCAACTGGGGCCAACGTCCTGACTTTC
CATTGRQGPTGANVLTF
>-|TRBJ2-5|TRBV6-2/TRBV6-3|-
TGTGCCAGCAGTTACGCTAAGGGGGTGTACCAAGAGACCCAGTACTTC
CASSYAKGVYQETQYF
>-|TRBJ1-4|TRBV18|once
TGTGCCAGCTCACCCGGACAGAATGAAAAACTGTTTTTT
CASSPGQNEKLFF
>TRBD2|TRBJ2-2|TRBV7-7|few
TGTGCTAGCAGCCCCAGCGGGGCCAACACCGGGGAGCTGTTTTTT
CASSPSGANTGELFF
>-|TRBJ2-1|TRBV7-2|-
TGTGCCAGCAGCAGAGCCCAACCAACAGCGGGTAGGCAGTTCTTC
CASSRAQPTAGRQFF
>-|TRBJ1-6|TRBV6-4|-
TGTGCCAGCAGACGGACGGGGGGAAATTCACCCCTCCACTTT
CASRRTGGNSPLHF
>-|TRBJ1-1|TRBV3-1/TRBV3-2|-
TGTGCCAGCAGCCACGCCCGAGGGGGGGATGAAGCTTTCTTT
CASSHARGGDEAFF
>-|TRBJ2-7|TRBV18|-
TGTGCCAGCTCTCTCCGAGGGGGGGGGCCTCTCTACGAGCAGTACTTC
CASSLRGGGPLYEQYF
>TRBD1|TRBJ1-1|TRBV27|-
TGTGCCAGCAGTTTGACAGGGACGAACACTGAAGCTTTCTTT
CASSLTGTNTEAFF
>TRBD1|TRBJ2-5|TRBV24-1|once
TGTGCCACCAGTGATGCACAGGGGTTTGGTGAGACCCAGTACTTC
CATSDAQGFGETQYF
>TRBD1|TRBJ1-4|TRBV3-1/TRBV3-2|once
TGTGCCAGCAGCCGCAGGGGGATTAATGAAAAACTGTTTTTT
CASSRRGINEKLFF
>-|TRBJ2-1|TRBV4-3|-
TGCGCCAGCAGCCAAGTAAGAGGGACTCCTTACAATGAGCAGTTCTTC
CASSQVRGTPYNEQFF
>-|TRBJ2-5|TRBV19|once
TGTGCCAGTAGTAACACAGGTAGAGTAGGTTTACAAGAGACCCAGTACTTC
CASSNTGRVGLQETQYF
>TRBD2|TRBJ2-1|TRBV11-2|-
TGTGCCAGCAGCTTAGTAGTAGCGGGAGGGACCTACAATGAGCAGTTCTTC
CASSLVVAGGTYNEQFF
>-|TRBJ2-5|TRBV27|-
TGTGCCAGCAGTTTAATGGGGACTCCAGGGGGAGAGACCCAGTACTTC
CASSLMGTPGGETQYF
>-|TRBJ2-1|TRBV7-3|-
TGTGCCAGCAGCCCCTCACCCAGCGGAAGATCCTACAATGAGCAGTTCTTC
CASSPSPSGRSYNEQFF
>-|TRBJ1-5|TRBV28|-
TGTGCCAGCAGTTCAGATGTGGATCAGCCCCAGCATTTT
CASSSDVDQPQHF
>-|TRBJ2-1|TRBV5-1|-
TGCGCCAGCAGCTTAGCGCCGAACTACAATGAGCAGTTCTTC
CASSLAPNYNEQFF
>TRBD2|TRBJ2-7|TRBV4-2|-
TGTGCCAGCAGCCATGTGGAGACTAGCGGGAGGGGAGAGCAGTACTTC
CASSHVETSGRGEQYF
>-|TRBJ2-1|TRBV2|-
TGTGCCAGCAGTGTAGACAGCCCAGCCTACAATGAGCAGTTCTTC
CASSVDSPAYNEQFF
>-|TRBJ2-1|TRBV28|-
TGTGCCAGCAGTTTAGACCAGTCATGGAGTGAGCAGTTCTTC
CASSLDQSWSEQFF
>-|TRBJ1-1|TRBV30|-
TGTGCCTACTCGAGAGAAGTTTACACTGAAGCTTTCTTT
CAYSREVYTEAFF
>-|TRBJ1-2|TRBV6-1|-
TGTGCCAGCAGTGACCGGAACTATGGCTACACCTTC
CASSDRNYGYTF